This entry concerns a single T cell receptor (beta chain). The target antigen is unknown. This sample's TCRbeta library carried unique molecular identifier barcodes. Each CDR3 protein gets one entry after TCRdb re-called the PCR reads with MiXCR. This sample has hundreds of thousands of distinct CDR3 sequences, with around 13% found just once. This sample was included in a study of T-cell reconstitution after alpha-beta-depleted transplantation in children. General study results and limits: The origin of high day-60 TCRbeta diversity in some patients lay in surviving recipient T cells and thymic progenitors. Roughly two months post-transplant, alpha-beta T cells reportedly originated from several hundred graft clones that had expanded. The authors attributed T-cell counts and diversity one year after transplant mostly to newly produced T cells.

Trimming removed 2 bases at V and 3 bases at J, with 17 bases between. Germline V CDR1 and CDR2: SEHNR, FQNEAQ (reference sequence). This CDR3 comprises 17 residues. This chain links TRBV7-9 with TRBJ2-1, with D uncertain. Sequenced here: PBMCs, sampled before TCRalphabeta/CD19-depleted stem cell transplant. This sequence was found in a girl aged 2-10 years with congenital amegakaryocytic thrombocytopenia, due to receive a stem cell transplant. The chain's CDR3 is CASSLNPGPQSYNEQFF. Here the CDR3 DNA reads TGTGCCAGCAGCTTAAATCCCGGACCCCAAAGCTACAATGAGCAGTTCTTC.